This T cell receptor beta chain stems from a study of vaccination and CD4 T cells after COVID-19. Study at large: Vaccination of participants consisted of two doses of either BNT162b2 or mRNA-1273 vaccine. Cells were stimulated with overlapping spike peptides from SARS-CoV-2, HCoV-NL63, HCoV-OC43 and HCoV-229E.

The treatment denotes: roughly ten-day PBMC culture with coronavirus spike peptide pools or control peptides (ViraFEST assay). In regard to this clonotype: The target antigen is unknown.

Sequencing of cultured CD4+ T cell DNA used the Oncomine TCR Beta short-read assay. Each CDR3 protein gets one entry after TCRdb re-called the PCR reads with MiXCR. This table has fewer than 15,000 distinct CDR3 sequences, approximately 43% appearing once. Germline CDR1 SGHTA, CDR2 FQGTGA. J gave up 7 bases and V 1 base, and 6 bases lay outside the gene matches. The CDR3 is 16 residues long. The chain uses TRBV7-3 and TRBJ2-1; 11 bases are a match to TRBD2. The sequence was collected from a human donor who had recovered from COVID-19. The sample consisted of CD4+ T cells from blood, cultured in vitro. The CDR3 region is CASSLIGLAGGNEQFF. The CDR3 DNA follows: TGTGCCAGCAGCTTAATCGGCCTAGCGGGGGGAAATGAGCAGTTCTTC.